This T cell receptor beta chain appears in the sequencing data of a study of siplizumab effects on memory and regulatory T cells. Concerning this clone itself: Antigen unknown.

Germline-derived CDR1 and CDR2 are MDHEN and SYDVKM. The CDR3 consists of 13 residues. Trimming pared 2 bases from V and 0 bases from J, leaving 4 bases between. Study-wide findings and caveats: For mappable alloreactive CD4+ clones, the mean Treg-derived fraction was approximately 70% with siplizumab and under 35% in controls. Unstimulated subset assignment was obtained for only a minor fraction of alloreactive clones. Proliferating CD4+ or CD8+ clones, roughly 80-97% of them, lacked an assignable naive or memory phenotype.

Cells from the mixed lymphocyte reaction underwent coculture for less than seven days at 37 degrees C. TCRdb's table, derived via immunoSEQ multiplex PCR, lists solely in-frame clones and lacks some. The sample holds 9,000 to 13,000 clones, roughly 46% seen once. The material sequenced was CFSE-low (dividing) CD4+ T cells sorted from an allogeneic mixed lymphocyte reaction. The rearrangement uses TRBV28 and TRBJ1-2; D gene unclear. This TCR was recovered from a human donor in good health; the cells came from an allogeneic mixed lymphocyte reaction. CDR3 nucleotide sequence: TGTGCCAGCAGTTTACGGACTAACTATGGCTACACCTTC. The encoded protein is CASSLRTNYGYTF.